These T cell receptor beta chains were read from a single sample in a study of blood T cells in healthy people across ages. TCRdb analysed the 5' RACE reads with MiXCR anew, one entry per CDR3 protein. The table lists some 1,800,000 distinct CDR3 sequences, roughly two fifths of them singletons. Specimen: blood. The source of these receptors is a human donor in good health. CDR3s include the opening cysteine and the closing phenylalanine or tryptophan. The order of the fields is J gene, clone size, D gene, V gene, CDR3 DNA, CDR3 protein. D genes are given only for firm matches. Size values are once, few and many counts, or a class for expanded clones, and some rows have none.

TRBJ2-7	few	-	TRBV7-2	TGTGCCAGCAGCTTAGGGGGGCACCGATACGAGCAGTACTTC	CASSLGGHRYEQYF
TRBJ2-7	many	-	TRBV12-3/TRBV12-4	TGTGCCAGCAGTTTAAGTGCCGAGCAGTACTTC	CASSLSAEQYF
TRBJ1-2	few	-	TRBV6-5	TGTGCCAGCAGTACAGGGATGCAAGGCTACACCTTC	CASSTGMQGYTF
TRBJ2-1	-	-	TRBV3-1	TGTGCCAGCAGCCAAGTGGAGACTGCTACCTACAATGAGCAGTTCTTC	CASSQVETATYNEQFF
TRBJ2-4	-	-	TRBV2	TGTGCCAGCAGTGAGGTGGAGGTTCCCCTAGCCAAAAACATTCAGTACTTC	CASSEVEVPLAKNIQYF
TRBJ1-2	-	-	TRBV28	TGTGCCAGCAGCATGACGGGAGACAACTATGGCTACACCTTC	CASSMTGDNYGYTF
TRBJ2-1	few	TRBD2	TRBV6-6	TGTGCCAGCTGGAGAGGTGCGGGGGGGTACAATGAGCAGTTCTTC	CASWRGAGGYNEQFF
TRBJ2-1	-	-	TRBV4-2	TGTGCCAGCAGCCAAATACTTCAGGAAGGATGGTACGGTGAGCAGTTCTTC	CASSQILQEGWYGEQFF
TRBJ1-3	-	TRBD1	TRBV27	TGTGCCAGCAGTGCGGACAGGACCTACTCTGGAAACACCATATATTTT	CASSADRTYSGNTIYF
TRBJ1-2	-	-	TRBV29-1	TGCAGCGTTGAAGCTACCGGAGTCTACACCTTC	CSVEATGVYTF
TRBJ2-1	-	TRBD2	TRBV4-3	TGCGCCAGCAGCCAAGTGTGGGGGGGACCCAATGAGCAGTTCTTC	CASSQVWGGPNEQFF
TRBJ2-7	few	-	TRBV6-5	TGTGCCAGCAGTTACTCGAAAGTGTCCGGTTACGAGCAGTACTTC	CASSYSKVSGYEQYF
TRBJ2-1	few	-	TRBV12-3/TRBV12-4	TGTGCCAGCAAAAACGCTCCCCGCAATGAGCAGTTCTTC	CASKNAPRNEQFF
TRBJ2-1	few	TRBD2	TRBV7-7	TGTGCTAGCAGCTTGGGACTAGCGGGGGGGCCGAAATACAATGAGCAGTTCTTC	CASSLGLAGGPKYNEQFF
TRBJ2-1	few	-	TRBV6-2/TRBV6-3	TGTGCCAGCAGTTGGCAGGGTGCCAGTGAGCAGTTCTTC	CASSWQGASEQFF
TRBJ2-3	-	-	TRBV2	TGTGCCAGCAGTGAACCCGGACAGCGCATTCTGGATACGCAGTATTTT	CASSEPGQRILDTQYF
TRBJ1-6	few	-	TRBV11-2	TGTGCCAGCAGCCCGCACAGGGACCCTGGCTCCTATAATTCACCCCTCCACTTT	CASSPHRDPGSYNSPLHF
TRBJ2-3	-	-	TRBV4-3	TGCGCCAGCAGCCAAGAATCTCCAGATACGCAGTATTTT	CASSQESPDTQYF
TRBJ1-4	few	-	TRBV11-1	TGTGCCAGCAGCGAACCCGTCGACGGCAATCAGGAGAACCATAATAATGAAAAACTGTTTTTT	CASSEPVDGNQENHNNEKLFF
TRBJ2-7	few	-	TRBV7-2	TGTGCCAGCAGCTTGAGGTACGGGGAGGCCTACGAGCAGTACTTC	CASSLRYGEAYEQYF
TRBJ1-5	-	TRBD1	TRBV6-6	TGTGCCAGCAGTTACCTCCGACAGGGGGATCAGCCCCAGCATTTT	CASSYLRQGDQPQHF
TRBJ2-1	few	TRBD2	TRBV4-2	TGTGCCAGCAGCCAAGCCGGGACTAGGAATGAGCAGTTCTTC	CASSQAGTRNEQFF
TRBJ2-7	few	TRBD1	TRBV19	TGTGCCAGTAGTACGCCATGGACAGGGGGCTACGAGCAGTACTTC	CASSTPWTGGYEQYF
TRBJ1-4	-	-	TRBV6-5	TGTGCCAGCAGTCAACTTGAGGCAACTAATGAAAAACTGTTTTTT	CASSQLEATNEKLFF
TRBJ2-2	-	-	TRBV7-2	TGTGCCAGCAGGGCCGGCCCAGACACCGGGGAGCTGTTTTTT	CASRAGPDTGELFF
TRBJ1-2	-	-	TRBV7-8	TGTGCCAGCAGCTTAGCGGGGACAATAGCTAGTGGCTACACCTTC	CASSLAGTIASGYTF
TRBJ1-1	once	-	TRBV7-9	TGTGCCAGCAGCACGGACATCGCCGTATCTGAAGCTTTCTTT	CASSTDIAVSEAFF
TRBJ2-1	-	TRBD2	TRBV6-6	TGTGCCAGCAGTCTCCGGGGGGGGGTAGGAGGTAATAAGCAGTTCTTC	CASSLRGGVGGNKQFF
TRBJ1-4	-	-	TRBV29-1	TGCAGCGTTGCTGGTTCTAAACAGGGACTTTTTAATGAAAAACTGTTTTTT	CSVAGSKQGLFNEKLFF
TRBJ2-3	-	-	TRBV28	TGTGCCAGCACCCCTCTAGGGGGGGTTGCAGATACGCAGTATTTT	CASTPLGGVADTQYF
TRBJ1-2	-	TRBD1	TRBV29-1	TGCAGCGTTGCACAGGGGATCAGTGGCTACACCTTC	CSVAQGISGYTF